These 30 T cell receptor beta chains came from one sample sequenced in a study of blood T cell repertoires in COVID-19 (dated by TCRdb to between 2020 and 2021). Library construction relied on the immunoSEQ multiplex PCR assay. This immuneACCESS table, as held by TCRdb, lists in-frame sequences with V and J called but not all clones. Of the missing ones, under half trace to an unresolved V gene in checked studies; the others have no known cause. For this sample the table gives about 230,000 clones, of which approximately 88% were detected only once. Around 26% of the sample goes to the ten largest clones. The specimen sequenced was peripheral blood. All receptors derive from a man aged 35 to 55 with acute or convalescent COVID-19.

The J gene is TRBJ1-2, the V gene TRBV5-4; weak D call: TRBD1 (5 bases). The germline V and J ends were trimmed by 4 bases and 4 bases, with 20 bases remaining between them. The germline V gene encodes CDR1 SGHNT and CDR2 YYREEE (reference sequence). This CDR3 is built from 16 residues. CDR3 sequence (DNA): TGTGCCAGCAGCCAAATTGAGATGAGACAGATCTATGGCTACACCTTC. Residues: CASSQIEMRQIYGYTF. The variable domain in full, with the rest retrieved from reference TRBV5-4 and TRBJ1-2, is ETGVTQSPTHLIKTRGQQVTLRCSSQSGHNTVSWYQQALGQGPQFIFQYYREEENGRGNFPPRFSGLQFPNYSSELNVNALELDDSALYLCASSQIEMRQIYGYTFGSGTRLTVV.

The chain couples TRBV6-5 to TRBJ2-4; TRBD2 might be the D (6 bases). V lost 6 bases, J lost 6 bases, and 15 bases lay in between. CDR3 size: 14 residues. In germline, CDR1 is MNHEY, CDR2 SVGAGI. CDR3 in amino acids: CASRSTGEGNIQYF. The CDR3 coding sequence is TGTGCCAGCAGAAGTACGGGGGAAGGAAACATTCAGTACTTC.

The V and J genes are TRBV7-2 and TRBJ1-3; D gene ambiguous. Per the germline V gene, CDR1 is SGHTA and CDR2 is FQGNSA. The CDR3 has 13 residues. Trimming removed 7 bases at V and 0 bases at J, with 7 bases between. The CDR3 sequence is CASKYSSGNTIYF. The CDR3 DNA follows: TGTGCCAGCAAGTACAGCTCTGGAAACACCATATATTTT. Together with reference TRBV7-2 and TRBJ1-3, the CDR3 gives the full variable domain: GAGVSQSPSNKVTEKGKDVELRCDPISGHTALYWYRQSLGQGLEFLIYFQGNSAPDKSGLPSDRFSAERTGGSVSTLTIQRTQQEDSAVYLCASKYSSGNTIYFGEGSWLTVV.

In this sample, this clone turned up once. The chain employs TRBV20-1 and TRBJ1-5; D remains ambiguous. CDR1 is DFQATT and CDR2 is SNEGSKA in the germline V gene (reference sequence). Trimming stripped 3 bases from V and 3 bases from J, with 6 bases between. CDR3 length: 12 amino acids. CDR3 loop: CSASRVNQPQHF. CDR3 DNA sequence: TGCAGTGCTAGTCGAGTCAATCAGCCCCAGCATTTT.

This clone appeared a single time. V gene TRBV6-5 combines with J gene TRBJ2-2; weak D call: TRBD2 (5 bases). Per the germline V gene, CDR1 is MNHEY and CDR2 is SVGAGI. CDR3 size: 14 residues. The V end was cut by 6 bases, the J end by 1 base, with 9 bases between. The CDR3 nucleotides read TGTGCCAGCAGGGGAGACTGGAACACCGGGGAGCTGTTTTTT. Its translation: CASRGDWNTGELFF.

The chain carries TRBV27 and TRBJ1-2; D perhaps matches TRBD1 (6 bases). Germline CDR1 reads MNHEY; CDR2 reads SMNVEV (reference sequence). Trimming pared 4 bases from V and 2 bases from J, leaving 14 bases between. There are 15 residues in the CDR3. For the CDR3, the DNA is TGTGCCAGCAGTTCGGCAACAGGACAGAACTATGGCTACACCTTC. Translating it yields CASSSATGQNYGYTF.

V usage is TRBV4-1 and J usage is TRBJ1-2; no reliable D call. Between the trimmed V and J ends, which lost 0 bases and 0 bases, there was a span of 5 bases. Germline CDR1 is MGHRA and CDR2 is YSYEKL. This CDR3 is 14 amino acids long. The CDR3: CASSQDPANYGYTF. The CDR3 DNA reads as TGCGCCAGCAGCCAAGACCCAGCTAACTATGGCTACACCTTC.

The V call is TRBV5-1, the J call TRBJ1-6; a possible D gene is TRBD1 (6 bases). Per the germline V gene, CDR1 is SGHRS and CDR2 is YFSETQ. This CDR3 has 14 residues. Trimming pared 5 bases from V and 6 bases from J, leaving 12 bases between. The CDR3 DNA is TGCGCCAGCAGAGAAGGGGGATCTAATTCACCCCTCCACTTT. This sequence encodes CASREGGSNSPLHF. Looking up the rest from reference TRBV5-1 and TRBJ1-6 gives the full variable domain: KAGVTQTPRYLIKTRGQQVTLSCSPISGHRSVSWYQQTPGQGLQFLFEYFSETQRNKGNFPGRFSGRQFSNSRSEMNVSTLELGDSALYLCASREGGSNSPLHFGNGTRLTVT.

The DNA for the CDR3 is TGTGCCAGCAGCCAATGGGGACAGGTTGGAGAGACCCAGTACTTC. Translation gives CASSQWGQVGETQYF. J is TRBJ2-5 and V is TRBV14, with 8 bases fitting TRBD1. The CDR3 contains 15 residues. V lost 2 bases to trimming and J lost 4 bases; unmatched junction nucleotides: 6. The germline CDR1 and CDR2 sequences are SGHDN and FVKESK.

The chain uses TRBV2 and TRBJ2-3; 7 bases fit TRBD1. Trimming cost V 6 bases and J 4 bases; bases outside gene matches: 22. Germline CDR1 is SNHLY and CDR2 is FYNNEI. This CDR3 contains 19 residues. The CDR3 loop reads CASRLPRRQTKGAPDTQYF. In DNA, the CDR3 is TGTGCCAGCAGACTCCCGAGACGACAGACCAAGGGGGCTCCAGATACGCAGTATTTT.

This chain joins TRBV5-1 and TRBJ2-1, with TRBD2 matching over 11 bases. Trimming cost V 0 bases and J 9 bases; bases outside gene matches: 17. This CDR3 contains 19 residues. Germline V gene data show CDR1 as SGHRS and CDR2 as YFSETQ. Here the CDR3 reads CASSLVQSGGLAGGVEQFF. CDR3 nucleotides: TGCGCCAGCAGCTTGGTACAGTCCGGCGGGCTAGCGGGAGGTGTTGAGCAGTTCTTC.

This clone showed up just a few times. The gene calls are TRBV5-8 and TRBJ1-1; weak D call: TRBD1 (5 bases). Per the germline V gene, CDR1 is SGHTS and CDR2 is YDEGEE. Trimming removed 1 base at V and 1 base at J, with 5 bases between. This CDR3 is built from 13 residues. The CDR3 region is CASSLTGNTEAFF. CDR3 sequence (DNA): TGTGCCAGCAGCTTGACAGGGAACACTGAAGCTTTCTTT. Together with reference TRBV5-8 and TRBJ1-1, the CDR3 gives the full variable domain: EAGVTQSPTHLIKTRGQQATLRCSPISGHTSVYWYQQALGLGLQFLLWYDEGEERNRGNFPPRFSGRQFPNYSSELNVNALELEDSALYLCASSLTGNTEAFFGQGTRLTVV.

A word on this clone: One end of the junction varies from germline; a read error may be responsible. In nucleotides, the CDR3 is TGCGCCAGCAGCCAATCAATCTGGACAGGGCAATCTTGGTGCAATCAGCCCCAGCATTTT. The encoded protein is CASSQSIWTGQSWCNQPQHF. V and J are TRBV23-1 and TRBJ1-5, with 8 bases matching TRBD1. TRBV23-1 is an open reading frame whose function is uncertain. The CDR3 spans 20 residues.

This chain connects TRBV9 to TRBJ2-2; D not resolved. Per germline, CDR1 SGDLS and CDR2 YYNGEE. This CDR3 is 12 amino acids long. The V end was cut by 4 bases, the J end by 6 bases, with 7 bases between. CDR3 DNA: TGTGCCAGCAGCCCCCCGGCCGGGGAGCTGTTTTTT. Its protein is CASSPPAGELFF.

The chain couples TRBV5-1 to TRBJ1-2, with 7 bases that match TRBD1. J gave up 0 bases and V 2 bases, and 4 bases lay outside the gene matches. The CDR3 is 15 residues long. Germline values: CDR1 SGHRS, CDR2 YFSETQ. The CDR3 DNA sequence: TGCGCCAGCAGCTTTGGGACAGACACTAACTATGGCTACACCTTC. It codes for CASSFGTDTNYGYTF.

The chain is built from TRBV5-5 and TRBJ1-1, with D hard to call. V was cut by 1 base and J by 6 bases, with 10 bases left in between. Germline CDR1 and CDR2: SGHKS and YYEKEE (reference sequence). This CDR3 has 13 amino acids. The CDR3 DNA is TGTGCCAGCAGCTTGTTAACGGGTGCTGAAGCTTTCTTT. Amino acids: CASSLLTGAEAFF.

The V call is TRBV5-1, the J call TRBJ2-5; D might be TRBD2 (6 bases). The CDR3 extends over 18 amino acids. The ends were cut back, 1 base at V and 5 bases at J, with 24 bases in the middle. CDR1 and CDR2 (germline): SGHRS, YFSETQ. The CDR3 sequence is CASSLWGMGSSVGETQYF. CDR3 in DNA: TGCGCCAGCAGCTTGTGGGGGATGGGTTCTAGCGTCGGGGAGACCCAGTACTTC.

In its sample, this clone was seen once. The chain recombines TRBV5-6 with TRBJ2-3; 7 bases agree with TRBD1. Germline CDR1 is SGHDT and CDR2 is YYEEEE. The CDR3 sequence is 14 residues long. V lost 0 bases, J lost 5 bases, and 3 bases stayed unmatched. CDR3 in amino acids: CASSLGQGRDTQYF. CDR3 bases: TGTGCCAGCAGCTTGGGACAGGGAAGAGATACGCAGTATTTT.

The chain couples TRBV9 to TRBJ2-5; D is perhaps TRBD1 (6 bases). The CDR3 extends over 14 amino acids. CDR1 and CDR2 from the germline V gene are SGDLS and YYNGEE. Trimming shortened V by 1 base and J by 5 bases, and 12 bases separated the two germline ends. The CDR3 DNA follows: TGTGCCAGCAGCGTACAATGGGGGCCCGAGACCCAGTACTTC. Translated, it gives CASSVQWGPETQYF.

This chain joins TRBV9 and TRBJ1-1; perhaps TRBD1 as D (6 bases). Germline V CDR1 and CDR2: SGDLS, YYNGEE. Trimming cost V 3 bases and J 5 bases, with 11 bases left between them. The CDR3 consists of 13 residues. The CDR3 loop reads CASSAGVGTEAFF. The CDR3 nucleotides read TGTGCCAGCAGCGCAGGGGTAGGGACTGAAGCTTTCTTT.

The rearrangement joins TRBV12-3 or TRBV12-4 to TRBJ2-1; 9 nucleotides align to TRBD1. V lost 4 bases and J lost 9; bases outside the gene matches: 4. The CDR3 has 13 residues. CDR3 nucleotides: TGTGCCAGCAGTTCGGGACAGGGCGGTGAGCAGTTCTTC. Translation gives CASSSGQGGEQFF.

This clone is a singleton in its sample. The chain links TRBV7-9 to TRBJ2-7; TRBD2 might be the D (6 bases). V was shortened by 1 base and J by 0 bases, with 16 bases between the two germline ends. CDR1 and CDR2 from the germline V gene are SEHNR and FQNEAQ (reference sequence). CDR3 length equals 17 residues. The CDR3 DNA reads as TGTGCCAGCAGCTTAGTTTTAGTGGGAGGCATCTCCTACGAGCAGTACTTC. It encodes CASSLVLVGGISYEQYF.

CDR3 amino acids: CASAQGLNSPLHF. CDR3 in DNA: TGTGCCAGCGCTCAGGGTTTGAATTCACCCCTCCACTTT. The chain is built from TRBV2 and TRBJ1-6, with a possible D match to TRBD1 (5 bases). CDR1 SNHLY and CDR2 FYNNEI come from the germline V gene. V lost 8 bases, J lost 7 bases, and 12 bases lay in between. This CDR3 has 13 amino acids.

V and J are TRBV10-2 and TRBJ2-3, with D unclear. The germline V and J ends were trimmed by 0 bases and 3 bases, with 7 bases remaining between them. The CDR3 loop spans 14 amino acids. Germline-derived CDR1 and CDR2 are WSHSY and SAAADI. CDR3 DNA: TGCGCCAGCAGTGAGTCGTCGAGGACAGATACGCAGTATTTT. This gives the protein CASSESSRTDTQYF.

The chain employs TRBV25-1 and TRBJ2-2; tentative D call: TRBD2 (5 bases). With 0 bases removed from V and 3 bases from J, the gap between germline ends came to 14 bases. The CDR3 contains 17 residues. Germline CDR1 is MGHDK and CDR2 is SYGVNS. The CDR3 is CASSEYPGVRDTGELFF. CDR3 nucleotides: TGTGCCAGCAGTGAATATCCCGGGGTTAGGGACACCGGGGAGCTGTTTTTT.

This clone appeared once. This chain joins TRBV2 and TRBJ1-1; 8 nucleotides line up with TRBD1. CDR3 length equals 14 residues. Germline V lookup: CDR1 SNHLY, CDR2 FYNNEI. V gave up 5 bases and J gave up 5 bases; unmatched junction bases: 7. CDR3 protein: CASSTQGAWTEAFF. The CDR3 DNA sequence: TGTGCCAGCAGTACCCAGGGGGCCTGGACTGAAGCTTTCTTT.

This clone was found a few times. This CDR3 reads CASSQFSLNTEAFF. CDR3 sequence (DNA): TGTGCCAGCAGCCAATTCAGTTTGAACACTGAAGCTTTCTTT. This chain connects TRBV3-1 (or the pseudogene TRBV3-2) to TRBJ1-1; D unresolved. The CDR3 spans 14 residues. Germline loops: CDR1 LGHDT, CDR2 YNNKEL (reference sequence). Deletions cut 2 bases from V and 0 bases from J, with 7 bases between.

This clone was picked up one time. V usage is TRBV27 and J usage is TRBJ2-7, with TRBD2 matching over 10 bases. CDR1 is MNHEY, CDR2 SMNVEV, per germline (reference sequence). V was pared by 8 bases and J by 7 bases, with 8 bases of the junction left unmatched. The CDR3 runs to 13 residues. The CDR3 loop is CASRLAGVAEQYF. Written as DNA, the CDR3 is TGTGCCAGCCGCCTAGCGGGAGTGGCTGAGCAGTACTTC.

This chain links TRBV5-1 with TRBJ1-6, with a weak D call TRBD1 (6 bases). The CDR3 totals 14 residues. Deletions cut 0 bases from V and 7 bases from J, with 8 bases between. Looked up from germline, CDR1 is SGHRS and CDR2 is YFSETQ. The CDR3 sequence is CASSLVGGNSPLHF. CDR3 DNA: TGCGCCAGCAGCTTGGTAGGGGGAAATTCACCCCTCCACTTT.

The chain is built from TRBV29-1 and TRBJ2-3; 9 bases match TRBD1. The CDR3 extends over 14 amino acids. The V gene's germline CDR1 is SQVTM and CDR2 ANQGSEA. V lost 6 bases to trimming and J lost 2 bases; unmatched junction nucleotides: 6. CDR3 amino acids: CSVAGTGNTDTQYF. The CDR3 bases are TGCAGCGTCGCCGGGACAGGGAACACAGATACGCAGTATTTT.